This T cell receptor beta chain was recovered during a study of Ad26.COV2.S vaccination and SARS-CoV-2 variants. Overall study: Into the muscle, Ad26.COV2.S was dosed once or twice, 56 days apart.

Libraries were prepared by immunoSEQ multiplex PCR; TCRdb keeps only in-frame clonotypes and omits some of them. The sample holds 380,000 or so clones; about 88% are singletons and the top ten take around 6.6%. The treatment here: 15 to 20 received Ad26.COV2.S at low or high dose, single or two shots; roughly 5 received placebo; per-sample allocation not given. All samples were drawn on day 63, counting from the first vaccine or placebo injection. The trim removed 4 bases at V and 4 bases at J, leaving 6 bases unmatched. CDR3 length: 15 amino acids. Germline V CDR1 and CDR2: SGDLS, YYNGEE. The chain joins TRBV9 to TRBJ2-1, with 9 bases fitting TRBD2. This TCR came from a person between 18 and 65 years old who received the Ad26.COV2.S COVID-19 vaccine or a placebo. The sample was peripheral blood, taken in a trial of Ad26.COV2.S vaccine versus placebo. DNA of the CDR3: TGTGCCAGCAGCCCCGGGACTAGCACATACAATGAGCAGTTCTTC. It is translated as CASSPGTSTYNEQFF.